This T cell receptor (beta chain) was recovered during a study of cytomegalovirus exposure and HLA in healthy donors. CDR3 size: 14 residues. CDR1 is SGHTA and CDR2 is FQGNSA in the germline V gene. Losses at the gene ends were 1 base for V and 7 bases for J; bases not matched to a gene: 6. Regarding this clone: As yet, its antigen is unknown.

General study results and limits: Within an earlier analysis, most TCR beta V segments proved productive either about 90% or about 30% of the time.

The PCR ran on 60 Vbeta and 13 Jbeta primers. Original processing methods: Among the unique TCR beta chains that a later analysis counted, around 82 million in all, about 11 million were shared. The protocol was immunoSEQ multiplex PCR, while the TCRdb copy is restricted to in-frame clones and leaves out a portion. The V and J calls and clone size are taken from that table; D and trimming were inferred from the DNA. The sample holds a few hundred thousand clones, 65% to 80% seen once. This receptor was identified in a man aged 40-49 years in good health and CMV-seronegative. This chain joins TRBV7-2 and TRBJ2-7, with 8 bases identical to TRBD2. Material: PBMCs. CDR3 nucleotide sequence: TGTGCCAGCAGCTTAGAGCCGGGACTAGGGGAGCAGTACTTC. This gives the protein CASSLEPGLGEQYF. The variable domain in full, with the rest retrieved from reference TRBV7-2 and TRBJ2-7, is GAGVSQSPSNKVTEKGKDVELRCDPISGHTALYWYRQSLGQGLEFLIYFQGNSAPDKSGLPSDRFSAERTGGSVSTLTIQRTQQEDSAVYLCASSLEPGLGEQYFGPGTRLTVT.